Presented here are 26 T cell receptor beta chains from one specimen sequenced in a study of blood T cell repertoires in COVID-19. Clones were sequenced by immunoSEQ multiplex PCR, and TCRdb holds only the in-frame ones, with some missing. The data contain more than 70,000 clones, 60% to 85% of them singletons. The sample was peripheral blood. The receptors come from a human donor in a cohort sampled during active COVID-19.

The rearrangement joins TRBV6-6 to TRBJ1-2; TRBD1 is a possible D gene (5 bases). CDR1 and CDR2 from the germline V gene are MNHNY and SVGAGI (reference sequence). V was trimmed by 2 bases and J by 5 bases, leaving 9 bases between them. The CDR3 covers 13 residues. This CDR3 is CASSYGGGYGYTF. The CDR3, as DNA: TGTGCCAGCAGTTACGGGGGGGGGTATGGCTACACCTTC.

V gene TRBV30 combines with J gene TRBJ1-1, with D possibly being TRBD1 (5 bases). Per the germline V gene, CDR1 is GTSNPN and CDR2 is SVGIG (reference sequence). This CDR3 has 14 residues. The V end lost 0 bases, the J end lost 1 base, and 9 bases lay between the germline ends. The DNA of the CDR3 is TGTGCCTGGAGTGTACCAGGGTGGAACACTGAAGCTTTCTTT. The encoded protein is CAWSVPGWNTEAFF.

The chain joins TRBV18 to TRBJ1-3; D is possibly TRBD1 (5 bases). Germline V gene lookup returns CDR1 KGHSH and CDR2 LQKENI. The germline V and J ends were trimmed by 6 bases and 2 bases, with 11 bases remaining between them. The CDR3 has 14 residues. CDR3 nucleotides: TGTGCCAGCTCCCAGGGTACTCCTGGAAACACCATATATTTT. Residues: CASSQGTPGNTIYF.

The CDR3 DNA sequence: TGTGCCAGCAACCCCACAGGGTCGGCTATGAACACTGAAGCTTTCTTT. Translating gives CASNPTGSAMNTEAFF. The chain combines TRBV25-1 with TRBJ1-1, with D possibly TRBD1 on 6 matching bases. Trimming left V 7 bases short and J 0 bases short, with 18 bases between. CDR3 length equals 16 residues. Germline loops: CDR1 MGHDK, CDR2 SYGVNS.

V usage is TRBV6-5 and J usage is TRBJ2-1, with a possible D match to TRBD2 (6 bases). Germline-derived CDR1 and CDR2 are MNHEY and SVGAGI. Trimming stripped 4 bases from V and 4 bases from J, with 14 bases between. The CDR3 length is 15 residues. CDR3 sequence (DNA): TGTGCCAGCAGTTCCTTTGGGGCGGGGTACAATGAGCAGTTCTTC. Translated, it gives CASSSFGAGYNEQFF.

This clone was counted once. The rearrangement joins TRBV27 to TRBJ2-1; the match to TRBD1 covers 8 bases. Trimming at V came to 2 bases and at J to 5 bases, leaving 11 bases not matched to a gene. Germline CDR1 and CDR2: MNHEY and SMNVEV (reference sequence). The CDR3 extends over 17 amino acids. CDR3 residues: CASSLRSWDRRDNEQFF. In DNA form, the CDR3 reads TGTGCCAGCAGTTTAAGGAGTTGGGACAGGAGGGACAATGAGCAGTTCTTC.

The CDR3 DNA sequence: TGTGCCAGCAAGCCCTGGAGTACGGTGGACGAGCAGTACTTC. Translation: CASKPWSTVDEQYF. The V and J genes are TRBV2 and TRBJ2-7; no clear D. In germline, CDR1 is SNHLY, CDR2 FYNNEI. The ends were cut back, 7 bases at V and 5 bases at J, with 18 bases in the middle. The CDR3 totals 14 residues.

J is TRBJ2-3 and V is TRBV11-2; 8 bases map to TRBD2. The germline V gene encodes CDR1 SGHAT and CDR2 FQNNGV. After removal of 1 base from V and 7 bases from J, the junction contained 10 bases not matched to a gene. The CDR3 covers 16 residues. This CDR3 reads CASSLVLGGGLNTQYF. The CDR3 DNA follows: TGTGCCAGCAGCTTAGTTCTCGGGGGGGGCCTAAATACGCAGTATTTT.

The chain employs TRBV5-6 and TRBJ2-2, with 7 bases aligning to TRBD2. The CDR3 spans 17 residues. The ends lost 0 bases at V and 6 bases at J; junction bases unmatched: 11. Germline V gives CDR1 SGHDT, CDR2 YYEEEE. CDR3 sequence (DNA): TGTGCCAGCAGCTTGGGATTTCGGGGGGTAGAATCCGGGGAGCTGTTTTTT. Encoded protein: CASSLGFRGVESGELFF. The variable domain in full, with the rest retrieved from reference TRBV5-6 and TRBJ2-2, is DAGVTQSPTHLIKTRGQQVTLRCSPKSGHDTVSWYQQALGQGPQFIFQYYEEEERQRGNFPDRFSGHQFPNYSSELNVNALLLGDSALYLCASSLGFRGVESGELFFGEGSRLTVL.

The V and J genes are TRBV11-3 and TRBJ2-5, with 7 bases that match TRBD2. The CDR3 contains 15 residues. The germline gives CDR1 SGHNT, CDR2 YENEEA. Unmatched junction bases numbered 3, after V lost 2 bases and J lost 0 bases. The CDR3 protein is CASSLWAGDQETQYF. As DNA, the CDR3 is TGTGCCAGCAGCTTATGGGCGGGGGACCAAGAGACCCAGTACTTC. The full variable domain, in which reference TRBV11-3 and TRBJ2-5 provide the parts outside the CDR3, is EAGVVQSPRYKIIEKKQPVAFWCNPISGHNTLYWYLQNLGQGPELLIRYENEEAVDDSQLPKDRFSAERLKGVDSTLKIQPAELGDSAVYLCASSLWAGDQETQYFGPGTRLLVL.

The chain links TRBV7-3 to TRBJ1-2; 7 bases line up with TRBD1. V shed 3 bases, J shed 8 bases, and the junction held 6 bases outside the gene matches. The length of the CDR3 is 13 residues. Germline loops: CDR1 SGHTA, CDR2 FQGTGA. The CDR3 DNA follows: TGTGCCAGCAGCTTGACAGGGTGGGAGGGCTACACCTTC. It encodes CASSLTGWEGYTF.

V usage is TRBV7-9 and J usage is TRBJ2-7, with D possibly being TRBD2 (5 bases). The CDR3 contains 13 residues. The V gene's germline CDR1 is SEHNR and CDR2 FQNEAQ (reference sequence). Trimming took 3 bases from V and 2 from J, leaving 8 bases between them. The CDR3 region is CASSLWETYEQYF. The CDR3 coding sequence is TGTGCCAGCAGCTTGTGGGAGACCTACGAGCAGTACTTC.

This clone has a handful of counts. The chain joins TRBV6-5 to TRBJ1-6; no clear D. This CDR3 is 15 amino acids long. Per the germline V gene, CDR1 is MNHEY and CDR2 is SVGAGI. Trimming stripped 7 bases from V and 9 bases from J, with 19 bases between. CDR3 sequence (DNA): TGTGCCAGCACTCCAACCGGAGGGCAAGGTTCACCCCTCCACTTT. As protein: CASTPTGGQGSPLHF.

This rearrangement joins TRBV6-1 to TRBJ2-4; 8 nucleotides match TRBD2. This CDR3 region has 16 residues. The trim removed 3 bases at V and 0 bases at J, leaving 4 bases unmatched. Germline V gene lookup returns CDR1 MNHNS and CDR2 SASEGT. As DNA, the CDR3 is TGTGCCAGCAGTGATGGACTAGCACCAGCCAAAAACATTCAGTACTTC. Its protein is CASSDGLAPAKNIQYF.

J is TRBJ2-7 and V is TRBV5-1, with 8 bases lining up with TRBD1. V lost 0 bases and J lost 5; bases outside the gene matches: 4. Germline CDR1 and CDR2: SGHRS and YFSETQ. This CDR3 has 14 amino acids. In nucleotides, the CDR3 is TGCGCCAGCAGCTTGGTACAGGGGGGAGACGAGCAGTACTTC. It translates to CASSLVQGGDEQYF.

CDR3 in DNA: TGCGCCAGCAGCTCTCGAATAAAAGGGGGCGCGATGATTGATGGCTACACCTTC. Translated, it gives CASSSRIKGGAMIDGYTF. J is TRBJ1-2 and V is TRBV5-1, with 7 bases lining up with TRBD1. V dropped 3 bases and J dropped 6; count of bases not matched to a gene: 20. CDR1 is SGHRS, CDR2 YFSETQ, per germline. The length of the CDR3 is 18 residues.

The chain recombines TRBV7-8 with TRBJ1-2, with 10 bases aligning to TRBD1. CDR3 size: 16 residues. Germline CDR1 is SGHVS and CDR2 is FQNEAQ. The V gene end was trimmed by 5 bases and the J gene end by 8 bases; junction bases not matched to a gene: 14. The CDR3 bases are TGTGCCAGCAGCCGAGGGACAGGGGACACGGGGCGCGGCTACACCTTC. It yields the protein CASSRGTGDTGRGYTF.

This chain uses TRBV7-8 with TRBJ2-2; TRBD1 agrees at 9 bases. V lost 4 bases and J lost 7; bases outside the gene matches: 10. This CDR3 is built from 16 residues. CDR1 is SGHVS, CDR2 FQNEAQ, per germline. The CDR3 bases are TGTGCCAGCAGCTCGGGACAGGGTGCAGGGAGCGGGGAGCTGTTTTTT. Its translation: CASSSGQGAGSGELFF.

This clone was observed a single time. CDR3 protein: CAIKGARSTDTQYF. CDR3 bases: TGTGCCATAAAGGGGGCGAGGAGCACAGATACGCAGTATTTT. This chain uses TRBV6-5 with TRBJ2-3; 7 bases line up with TRBD1. Germline CDR1 MNHEY, CDR2 SVGAGI. V trimming: 10 bases; J trimming: 0 bases; junction bases outside the gene matches: 7. This CDR3 spans 14 amino acids.

The chain uses TRBV6-5 and TRBJ1-6; TRBD1 matches at 8 bases. The CDR3 covers 16 residues. Looked up from germline, CDR1 is MNHEY and CDR2 is SVGAGI. Unmatched junction bases numbered 6, after V lost 1 base and J lost 7 bases. The chain's CDR3 is CASSYLTGGDNSPLHF. The CDR3 DNA reads as TGTGCCAGCAGTTACTTAACAGGGGGTGACAATTCACCCCTCCACTTT.

In this sample, this clone turned up a few times. In nucleotides, the CDR3 is TGTGCCAGCAGCCAAGAAAGCGATCTTCGGTTTATGAACACTGAAGCTTTCTTT. It yields the protein CASSQESDLRFMNTEAFF. The V and J genes are TRBV3-1 (or the pseudogene TRBV3-2) and TRBJ1-1; no clear D gene. This CDR3 region has 18 residues. Germline V gene lookup returns CDR1 LGHDT and CDR2 YNNKEL (reference sequence). The V end lost 0 bases, the J end lost 0 bases, and 17 bases lay between the germline ends.

The chain carries TRBV7-9 and TRBJ2-7, with D tentatively TRBD1 (6 bases). The germline V and J ends were trimmed by 5 bases and 3 bases, with 11 bases remaining between them. Germline V gives CDR1 SEHNR, CDR2 FQNEAQ (reference sequence). There are 13 residues in the CDR3. The CDR3 sequence is CASSPRDNYEQYF. The CDR3 coding sequence is TGTGCCAGCAGCCCGAGGGACAACTACGAGCAGTACTTC. The full variable domain, rest sourced from reference TRBV7-9 and TRBJ2-7, is DTGVSQNPRHKITKRGQNVTFRCDPISEHNRLYWYRQTLGQGPEFLTYFQNEAQLEKSRLLSDRFSAERPKGSFSTLEIQRTEQGDSAMYLCASSPRDNYEQYFGPGTRLTVT.

The gene calls are TRBV5-1 and TRBJ2-7; 9 bases are shared with TRBD1. V was pared by 4 bases and J by 5 bases, with 10 bases of the junction left unmatched. Germline CDR1 reads SGHRS; CDR2 reads YFSETQ. The CDR3 contains 15 residues. CDR3 sequence (DNA): TGCGCCAGCAGCGGGGGACAGGGAAGGCAGGACGAGCAGTACTTC. Protein sequence: CASSGGQGRQDEQYF.

The V call is TRBV5-1, the J call TRBJ2-7; a weak D match, TRBD1 (6 bases). The V gene lost 4 bases and the J gene lost 2 bases, with 13 bases spanning the gap. Germline loops: CDR1 SGHRS, CDR2 YFSETQ. The CDR3 spans 14 residues. In nucleotides, the CDR3 is TGCGCCAGCAGCCCCGGACAGCCCCCCTACGAGCAGTACTTC. Translated, it gives CASSPGQPPYEQYF.

The chain recombines TRBV5-4 with TRBJ2-5, with 8 positions matching TRBD2. The length of the CDR3 is 15 residues. Trimming took 4 bases from V and 3 from J; bases not matched to a gene: 8. Germline V CDR1 and CDR2: SGHNT, YYREEE (reference sequence). CDR3 bases: TGTGCCAGCAGCGTAGCGGGGCCTTCGAAAGAGACCCAGTACTTC. Translating gives CASSVAGPSKETQYF.

The rearrangement joins TRBV15 to TRBJ2-1; no reliable D call. Germline values: CDR1 LNHNV, CDR2 YYDKDF (reference sequence). CDR3 size: 14 residues. V lost 0 bases and J 4 bases, leaving 7 bases between the germline ends. The CDR3: CATSREGGYNEQFF. In nucleotides, the CDR3 is TGTGCCACCAGCAGAGAAGGCGGATACAATGAGCAGTTCTTC.